The rows below give T cell receptor beta chains drawn from one sample of a study of shared clonotypes between healthy human individuals. Produced via immunoSEQ multiplex PCR; TCRdb's table is partial and in-frame only. The sample records under 1,100,000 clones, around 75% being singletons. The sample comprised memory CD4+ T cells sorted from blood. Receptors were obtained from a man aged 18 to 29 in good health. CDR3s include the opening cysteine and the closing phenylalanine or tryptophan. A D gene is named only where the DNA matches it firmly. Only part of the rows carry a size: once, few, many, or a class if the clone is expanded.

V gene	clone size	J gene	D gene	CDR3 protein	CDR3 DNA
TRBV7-9	many	TRBJ1-2	TRBD1	CASSPGTGYGYTF	TGTGCCAGCAGCCCCGGGACAGGGTATGGCTACACCTTC
TRBV5-1	NA	TRBJ2-3	NA	CASSLGSGTDTQYF	TGCGCCAGCAGCTTGGGCTCGGGTACAGATACGCAGTATTTT
TRBV27	NA	TRBJ2-4	NA	CASSGNRELVKNIQYF	TGTGCCAGCAGTGGGAACAGGGAACTGGTCAAAAACATTCAGTACTTC
TRBV5-1	NA	TRBJ1-6	TRBD1	CASSASGTGPGASPLHF	TGCGCCAGCAGCGCTTCCGGGACAGGGCCCGGGGCGTCACCCCTCCACTTT
TRBV2	NA	TRBJ2-4	TRBD2	CASSGVLAVHKNIQYF	TGTGCCAGCAGTGGGGTCCTAGCGGTTCACAAAAACATTCAGTACTTC
TRBV7-6	NA	TRBJ1-2	TRBD1	CASSLGQGGSVDYTF	TGTGCCAGCAGCTTAGGACAGGGGGGGTCGGTAGACTACACCTTC
TRBV9	NA	TRBJ1-5	NA	CASSVGNQPQHF	TGTGCCAGCAGCGTCGGTAATCAGCCCCAGCATTTT
TRBV7-9	many	TRBJ1-6	TRBD1	CASSLAIGTANSPLHF	TGTGCCAGCAGCTTGGCGATAGGGACAGCCAATTCACCCCTCCACTTT
TRBV9	NA	TRBJ1-3	TRBD1	CASSGTGRGNTIYF	TGTGCCAGCAGCGGGACAGGCCGGGGGAACACCATATATTTT
TRBV5-1	NA	TRBJ2-3	NA	CASSLDILTDTQYF	TGCGCCAGCAGCTTGGACATTCTCACAGATACGCAGTATTTT
TRBV10-3	NA	TRBJ1-1	TRBD1	CAIRARDSDTEAFF	TGTGCCATCAGGGCCCGGGACAGTGACACTGAAGCTTTCTTT
TRBV5-6	NA	TRBJ1-2	TRBD1	CASSFVDRGYYGYTF	TGTGCCAGCAGCTTCGTAGACAGGGGGTACTATGGCTACACCTTC
TRBV7-2	few	TRBJ1-2	NA	CASSLAGTNYGYTF	TGTGCCAGCAGCTTAGCAGGGACTAACTATGGCTACACCTTC
TRBV30	NA	TRBJ1-5	TRBD1	CAWSRGQGRTQHF	TGTGCCTGGAGCCGAGGACAGGGGAGGACCCAGCATTTT
TRBV5-6	once	TRBJ2-3	NA	CASSSSSESDTQYF	TGTGCCAGCAGCTCCTCGAGTGAGTCAGATACGCAGTATTTT
TRBV30	NA	TRBJ1-5	NA	CAFQTGSNQPQHF	TGTGCCTTCCAGACTGGTAGCAATCAGCCCCAGCATTTT
TRBV5-4	NA	TRBJ1-4	TRBD1	CASSQTPTGIPEKLFF	TGCGCCAGCAGCCAAACACCGACAGGGATTCCTGAAAAACTGTTTTTT
TRBV29-1	NA	TRBJ1-2	NA	CSVANQGSDYTF	TGCAGCGTTGCAAACCAGGGGAGTGATTACACCTTC
TRBV5-4	NA	TRBJ2-2	NA	CASSFYGLNTGELFF	TGTGCCAGCAGCTTCTACGGGTTGAACACCGGGGAGCTGTTTTTT
TRBV2	NA	TRBJ1-2	NA	CASSPTGTSIRGYTF	TGTGCCAGCAGCCCGACCGGCACGTCTATAAGGGGCTACACCTTC
TRBV13	NA	TRBJ2-3	NA	CASSQGRTWSDTQYF	TGTGCCAGCAGCCAAGGTAGGACCTGGTCAGATACGCAGTATTTT
TRBV2	NA	TRBJ1-6	NA	CASTQVQGLRDNSPLHF	TGTGCCAGCACCCAAGTCCAGGGTCTCCGAGATAATTCACCCCTCCACTTT
TRBV6-1	NA	TRBJ1-5	NA	CASAGLQRQPQHF	TGTGCCAGCGCCGGACTACAAAGGCAGCCCCAGCATTTT
TRBV6-5	NA	TRBJ2-3	NA	CASRPNAMADTQYF	TGTGCCAGCAGGCCTAACGCGATGGCAGATACGCAGTATTTT
TRBV4-1	many	TRBJ2-1	TRBD2	CASSQDPTGGYYNEQFF	TGCGCCAGCAGCCAAGATCCGACGGGGGGATACTACAATGAGCAGTTCTTC